This T cell receptor (beta chain) comes out of a study of blood T cell repertoires in COVID-19. Study-wide context: There were acute and convalescent COVID-19 samples, and they came from the United States, Italy and Spain.

TCRdb's table, derived via immunoSEQ multiplex PCR, lists solely in-frame clones and lacks some. Of 65,000 to 90,000 clones listed, approximately 90% are singletons. CDR3 size: 15 residues. V shed 4 bases and J 1 base; nucleotides not matched to a gene: 3. Germline CDR1 reads SGHVS; CDR2 reads FQNEAQ. Sample: peripheral blood. The TCR sequence derives from a human donor in a cohort sampled during active COVID-19. This sequence joins TRBV7-8 and TRBJ2-1, with 8 bases lining up with TRBD2. The CDR3 DNA follows: TGTGCCAGCAGCTGGAGACTAGCGTCCTACAATGAGCAGTTCTTC. Translated: CASSWRLASYNEQFF.